This TCR beta chain is drawn from a study of CD8 T cells in Susac syndrome. When the RNA was reverse transcribed, random hexamers were used with an input of about 0.45 to 1 ug. TCRdb reprocessed the immunoSEQ multiplex PCR reads via MiXCR and lists one record per CDR3 protein. The sample yields approximately 77,000 distinct CDR3 sequences, around 93% seen once. Germline V lookup: CDR1 MNHEY, CDR2 SVGAGI. The CDR3 is 14 residues long. The V gene lost 10 bases and the J gene lost 0 bases, with 13 bases spanning the gap. The sequence derives from a human donor with Susac syndrome. The sequenced sample was CD4+ T cells from PBMCs. The chain links TRBV6-5 to TRBJ2-1; D is undetermined. CDR3 protein: CATQERSSYNEQFF. The CDR3 bases are TGTGCCACCCAGGAGAGGAGCTCCTACAATGAGCAGTTCTTC.